The sequence of this T cell receptor beta chain was determined in a study of control samples from healthy donors and cancer patients. CDR1 is LNHDA and CDR2 is SQIVND in the germline V gene (reference sequence). CDR3 length equals 13 residues. Trimming took 8 bases from V and 5 from J, leaving 14 bases between them. The protocol was immunoSEQ multiplex PCR, while the TCRdb copy is restricted to in-frame clones and leaves out a portion. The sample has about 130,000 clones, around 90% seen once. The chain employs TRBV19 and TRBJ2-3; D is possibly TRBD1 (5 bases). Sequencing was carried out using blood. This receptor was identified in a man aged 35-49 years in good health. CDR3 loop: CASSRESIDTQYF. CDR3 nucleotides: TGTGCCAGTTCCAGGGAAAGTATAGATACGCAGTATTTT.